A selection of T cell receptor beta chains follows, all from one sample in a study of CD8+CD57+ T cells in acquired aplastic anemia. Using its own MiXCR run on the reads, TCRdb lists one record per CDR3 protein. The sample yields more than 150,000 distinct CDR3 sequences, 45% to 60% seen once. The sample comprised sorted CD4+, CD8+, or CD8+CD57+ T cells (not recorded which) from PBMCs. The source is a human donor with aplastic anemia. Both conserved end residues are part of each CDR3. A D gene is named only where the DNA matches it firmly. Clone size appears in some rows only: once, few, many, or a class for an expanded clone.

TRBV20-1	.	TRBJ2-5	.	CSARGLGVGETQYF	TGCAGTGCTAGAGGCCTCGGGGTGGGAGAGACCCAGTACTTC
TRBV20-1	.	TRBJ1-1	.	CSASPEAFF	TGCAGTGCTTCTCCTGAAGCTTTCTTT
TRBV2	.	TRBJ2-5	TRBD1	CASRRGQGGETQYF	TGTGCCAGCAGGAGGGGACAGGGAGGTGAGACCCAGTACTTC
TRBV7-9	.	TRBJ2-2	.	CANRQITGELFF	TGTGCCAACCGACAGATCACCGGGGAGCTGTTTTTT
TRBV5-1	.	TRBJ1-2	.	CASSLTRGDGYTF	TGCGCCAGCAGCCTAACACGGGGGGATGGCTACACCTTC
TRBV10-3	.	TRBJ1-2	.	CAISDPRTPGVGYTF	TGTGCCATCAGTGACCCGAGAACCCCAGGGGTTGGCTACACCTTC
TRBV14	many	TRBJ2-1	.	CASSQDWWGSNEQFF	TGTGCCAGCAGCCAAGATTGGTGGGGGTCCAATGAGCAGTTCTTC
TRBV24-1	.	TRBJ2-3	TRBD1	CATRETGSADTQYF	TGTGCCACCAGAGAGACAGGGTCTGCAGATACGCAGTATTTT
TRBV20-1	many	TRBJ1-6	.	CSARDGNSPLHF	TGCAGTGCTCGGGACGGTAATTCACCCCTCCACTTT
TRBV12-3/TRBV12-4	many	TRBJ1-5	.	CASSVKSGNQPQHF	TGTGCCAGCAGTGTGAAGAGTGGCAATCAGCCCCAGCATTTT
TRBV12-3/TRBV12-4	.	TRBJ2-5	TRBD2	CASTRASGGASYF	TGTGCCAGCACCCGCGCCAGCGGGGGGGCTTCATACTTC
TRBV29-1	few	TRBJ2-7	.	CSVNTVDEQYF	TGCAGCGTTAATACGGTGGACGAGCAGTACTTC
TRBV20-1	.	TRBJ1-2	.	CSARYGSTDGRGYTF	TGCAGTGCTAGATATGGGTCGACGGATGGGAGAGGCTACACCTTC
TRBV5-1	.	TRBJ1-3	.	CASSLESYSGNTIYF	TGTGCCAGCAGCTTGGAGAGCTACTCTGGAAACACCATATATTTT
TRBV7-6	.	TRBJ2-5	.	CASSPPGTETQYF	TGTGCCAGCAGCCCCCCGGGGACGGAGACCCAGTACTTC
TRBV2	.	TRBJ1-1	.	CATASYTEAFF	TGTGCCACCGCCTCGTACACTGAAGCTTTCTTT
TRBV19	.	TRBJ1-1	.	CASTIGGDAEAFF	TGTGCCAGTACCATAGGGGGGGACGCTGAAGCTTTCTTT
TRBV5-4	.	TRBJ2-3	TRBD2	CASSLDGRTSGVQYF	TGTGCCAGCAGCTTGGACGGTCGGACTAGCGGGGTGCAGTATTTT
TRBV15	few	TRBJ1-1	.	CATSSMTPGVTEAFF	TGTGCCACCAGCTCCATGACTCCTGGGGTCACTGAAGCTTTCTTT
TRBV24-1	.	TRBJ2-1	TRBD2	CATSERGTRNEQFF	TGTGCCACCAGTGAGCGTGGGACTAGGAATGAGCAGTTCTTC
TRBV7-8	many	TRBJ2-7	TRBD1	CASSLNTPGQGHEQYF	TGTGCCAGCAGCCTCAATACTCCGGGACAGGGGCACGAGCAGTACTTC
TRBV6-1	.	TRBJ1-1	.	CASRLGGRGTEAFF	TGTGCCAGCCGACTAGGGGGACGCGGCACTGAAGCTTTCTTT
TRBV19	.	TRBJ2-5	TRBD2	CASRQTSGETQYF	TGTGCCAGTAGGCAGACTAGCGGGGAGACCCAGTACTTC
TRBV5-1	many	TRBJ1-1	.	CASSFGAGAFMNTEAFF	TGCGCCAGCAGCTTTGGGGCAGGGGCTTTTATGAACACTGAAGCTTTCTTT
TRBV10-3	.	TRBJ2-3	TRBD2	CAISGTSGFTDTQYF	TGTGCCATCAGCGGGACTAGCGGATTCACAGATACGCAGTATTTT
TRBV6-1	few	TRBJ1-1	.	CASSQGTFLTTFF	TGTGCCAGCAGTCAAGGGACATTTCTCACAACTTTCTTT
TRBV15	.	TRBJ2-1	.	CATSRDRGWVNEQFF	TGTGCCACCAGCAGAGACAGGGGCTGGGTCAATGAGCAGTTCTTC
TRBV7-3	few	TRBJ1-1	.	CASSTRGNTEAFF	TGTGCCAGCAGTACCCGGGGGAACACTGAAGCTTTCTTT
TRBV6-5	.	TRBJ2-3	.	CASSYSAGSTDTQYF	TGTGCCAGCAGTTACTCGGCGGGTTCCACAGATACGCAGTATTTT